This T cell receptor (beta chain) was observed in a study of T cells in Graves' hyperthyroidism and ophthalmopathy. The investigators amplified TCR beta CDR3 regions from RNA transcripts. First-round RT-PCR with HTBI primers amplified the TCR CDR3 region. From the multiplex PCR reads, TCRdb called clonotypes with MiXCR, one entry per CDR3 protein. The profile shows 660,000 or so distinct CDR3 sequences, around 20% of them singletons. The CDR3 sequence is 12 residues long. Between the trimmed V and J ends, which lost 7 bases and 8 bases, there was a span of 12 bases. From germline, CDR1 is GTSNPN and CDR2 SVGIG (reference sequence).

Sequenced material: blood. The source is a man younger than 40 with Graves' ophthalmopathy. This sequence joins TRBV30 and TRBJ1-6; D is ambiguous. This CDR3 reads CALKGGDSPLHF. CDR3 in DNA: TGTGCCTTAAAGGGCGGCGATTCACCCCTCCACTTT.